Described below is a single T cell receptor beta chain sequence and its context. This entry is derived from a study of cytomegalovirus exposure and HLA in healthy donors. The length of the CDR3 is 13 residues. Trimming cost V 3 bases and J 5 bases; bases outside gene matches: 2. Germline CDR1 reads SGDLS; CDR2 reads YYNGEE. Use of 60 Vbeta and 13 Jbeta primers characterized the PCR. Sequencing used immunoSEQ multiplex PCR; TCRdb keeps in-frame clones, though not all of them. The table records 150,000 or so clones, around 83% of them present only once. The sequenced sample was PBMCs. The chain joins TRBV9 to TRBJ1-1, with 9 bases aligning to TRBD1. The sequence was collected from a man between 50 and 59 years old in good health and CMV-seropositive. The chain's CDR3 is CASSGTGVTEAFF. Written as DNA, the CDR3 is TGTGCCAGCAGCGGGACAGGGGTTACTGAAGCTTTCTTT.